This entry concerns a single T cell receptor (beta chain). The entry originates in a study of control samples from healthy donors and cancer patients. V lost 1 base and J 6 bases, leaving 13 bases between the germline ends. CDR3 length equals 15 residues. Germline CDR1 is MNHNS and CDR2 is SASEGT. Sequenced by immunoSEQ multiplex PCR; TCRdb stores in-frame clones only, minus some. The repertoire holds 100,000 to 150,000 clones, around nine tenths seen once, with about 3.4% in the top ten. The sequenced material came from blood. The TCR sequence derives from a man aged 50-60 years in good health. This chain connects TRBV6-1 to TRBJ1-5; D is ambiguous. CDR3 coding DNA: TGTGCCAGCAGTGAAGGCGGAGTCCAAATTCAGCCCCAGCATTTT. Translation gives CASSEGGVQIQPQHF.